Below are 5 T cell receptor beta chains sequenced from a single sample in a study of beta chain features in type 1 diabetes. Since all of the isolated RNA was reverse transcribed, expressed TCRB transcripts were what got sequenced. TCRdb's copy holds only in-frame clones and misses some; the assay was immunoSEQ multiplex PCR. The table shows about 260,000 clones, with roughly 70% occurring only once. The sequencing sample was made of naive CD4+ T cells from blood. The receptors here all came from a man aged 25 to 45 in good health.

The table lists this clone with a few counts. The chain joins TRBV6-5 to TRBJ2-7; possibly TRBD1 for D (6 bases). The CDR3 covers 14 residues. Between the trimmed V and J ends, which lost 6 bases and 10 bases, there was a span of 22 bases. Germline values: CDR1 MNHEY, CDR2 SVGAGI. CDR3 amino acids: CASSLNTGTPKQYF. The CDR3 region has the DNA TGTGCCAGCAGCCTTAATACCGGGACACCGAAACAGTACTTC.

The J gene is TRBJ2-1, the V gene TRBV29-1; the match to TRBD2 covers 10 bases. With 3 bases clipped from V and 3 bases from J, the junction kept 2 bases outside the gene matches. The CDR3 loop spans 14 amino acids. The germline gives CDR1 SQVTM, CDR2 ANQGSEA. CDR3 in amino acids: CSVESGRGYNEQFF. CDR3 bases: TGCAGCGTTGAGAGCGGGAGGGGCTACAATGAGCAGTTCTTC.

This clone occurred a few times. The chain combines TRBV7-6 with TRBJ2-7; possibly TRBD1 for D (6 bases). V was cut by 5 bases and J by 3 bases, with 8 bases left in between. The CDR3 extends over 12 amino acids. From germline, CDR1 is SGHVS and CDR2 FNYEAQ. In DNA, the CDR3 is TGTGCCAGCAGCCAGGACAGCTACGAGCAGTACTTC. This gives the protein CASSQDSYEQYF.

In the case of this clone: Other DNA sequences in this specimen translate into the identical CDR3. The chain joins TRBV30 to TRBJ2-1; a weak D match, TRBD2 (5 bases). The CDR3 covers 11 residues. V lost 5 bases and J lost 7, with 9 bases in between. CDR1 GTSNPN and CDR2 SVGIG come from the germline V gene (reference sequence). Here the CDR3 DNA reads TGTGCCTGGGGGCGCGGGAATGAGCAGTTCTTC. Its protein is CAWGRGNEQFF. Complete variable domain (other parts from reference TRBV30 and TRBJ2-1): SQTIHQWPATLVQPVGSPLSLECTVEGTSNPNLYWYRQAAGRGLQLLFYSVGIGQISSEVPQNLSASRPQDRQFILSSKKLLLSDSGFYLCAWGRGNEQFFGPGTRLTVL.

The chain uses TRBV27 and TRBJ2-3, with unresolved D. The CDR3 is made up of 14 amino acids. Germline V gene sequence: CDR1 MNHEY, CDR2 SMNVEV (reference sequence). V lost 2 bases, J lost 1 base, and 7 bases lay in between. The CDR3 here is CASSLSLGTDTQYF. CDR3 nucleotide sequence: TGTGCCAGCAGTTTAAGCCTGGGCACAGATACGCAGTATTTT.